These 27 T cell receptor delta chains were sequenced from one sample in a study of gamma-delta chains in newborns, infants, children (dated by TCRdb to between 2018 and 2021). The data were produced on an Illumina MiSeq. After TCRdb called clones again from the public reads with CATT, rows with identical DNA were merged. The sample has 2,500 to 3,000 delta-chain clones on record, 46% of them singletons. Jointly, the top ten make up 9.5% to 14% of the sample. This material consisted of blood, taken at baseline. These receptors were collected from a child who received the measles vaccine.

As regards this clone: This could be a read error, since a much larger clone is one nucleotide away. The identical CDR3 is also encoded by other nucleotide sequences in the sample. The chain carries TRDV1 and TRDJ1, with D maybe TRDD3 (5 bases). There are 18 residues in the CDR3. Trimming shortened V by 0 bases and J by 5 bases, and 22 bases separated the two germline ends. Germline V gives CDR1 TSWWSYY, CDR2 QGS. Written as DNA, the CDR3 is TGTGCTCTTGGGGAACTTGACCCCGGGGACACGGCGCGAGATAAACTCATCTTT. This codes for CALGELDPGDTARDKLIF.

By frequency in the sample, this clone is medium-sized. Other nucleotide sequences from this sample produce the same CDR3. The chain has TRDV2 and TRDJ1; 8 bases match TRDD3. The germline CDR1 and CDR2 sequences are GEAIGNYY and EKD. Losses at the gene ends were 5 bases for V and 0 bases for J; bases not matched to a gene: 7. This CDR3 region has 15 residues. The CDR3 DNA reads TGTGCCTGTGTAGGGATACGCAGGTACACCGATAAACTCATCTTT. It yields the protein CACVGIRRYTDKLIF.

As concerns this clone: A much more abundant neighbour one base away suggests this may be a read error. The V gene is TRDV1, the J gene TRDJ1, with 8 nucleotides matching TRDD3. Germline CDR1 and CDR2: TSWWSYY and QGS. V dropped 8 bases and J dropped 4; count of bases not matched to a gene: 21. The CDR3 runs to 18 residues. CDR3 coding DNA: TGTGCTCTTTGGAAGCCCGCCTTCCCGTACTGGGGGTTCGATAAACTCATCTTT. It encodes CALWKPAFPYWGFDKLIF.

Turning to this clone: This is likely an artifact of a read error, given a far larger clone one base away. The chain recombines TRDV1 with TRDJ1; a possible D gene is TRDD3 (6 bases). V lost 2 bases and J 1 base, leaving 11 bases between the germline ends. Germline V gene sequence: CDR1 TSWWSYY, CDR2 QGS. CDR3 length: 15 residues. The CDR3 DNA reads TGTGCTCTTGGGGAAGCGCCCTGGGGCACCGATAAACTCATCTTT. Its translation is CALGEAPWGTDKLIF.

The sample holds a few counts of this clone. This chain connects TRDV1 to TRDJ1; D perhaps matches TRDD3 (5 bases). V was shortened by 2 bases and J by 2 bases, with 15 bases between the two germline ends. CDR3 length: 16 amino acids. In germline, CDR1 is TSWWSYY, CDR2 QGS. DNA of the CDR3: TGTGCTCTTGGGGAAACGCTACGCTGGGAGACCGATAAACTCATCTTT. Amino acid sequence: CALGETLRWETDKLIF.

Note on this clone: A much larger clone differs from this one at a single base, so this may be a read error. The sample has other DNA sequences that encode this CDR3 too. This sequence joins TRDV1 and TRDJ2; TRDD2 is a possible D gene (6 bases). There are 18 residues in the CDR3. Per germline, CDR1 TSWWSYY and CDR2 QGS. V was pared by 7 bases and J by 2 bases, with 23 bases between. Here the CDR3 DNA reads TGTGCTCTTGAATCCTACGGGAAGTATTGGGCCTTGACAGCACAACTCTTCTTT. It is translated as CALESYGKYWALTAQLFF.

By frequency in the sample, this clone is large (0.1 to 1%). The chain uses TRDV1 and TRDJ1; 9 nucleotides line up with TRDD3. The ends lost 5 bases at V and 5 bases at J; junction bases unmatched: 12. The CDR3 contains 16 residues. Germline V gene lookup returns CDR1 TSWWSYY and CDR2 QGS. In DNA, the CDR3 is TGTGCTCTTGGGCCCTACCCGGGACTGGGGGAGGATAAACTCATCTTT. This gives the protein CALGPYPGLGEDKLIF.

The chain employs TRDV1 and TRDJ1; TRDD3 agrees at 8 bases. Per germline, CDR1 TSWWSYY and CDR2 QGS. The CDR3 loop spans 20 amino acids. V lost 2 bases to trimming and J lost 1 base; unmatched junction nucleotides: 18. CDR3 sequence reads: CALGEGPLPTGGLVTDKLIF. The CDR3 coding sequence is TGTGCTCTTGGGGAAGGACCCCTGCCTACTGGGGGTTTGGTCACCGATAAACTCATCTTT.

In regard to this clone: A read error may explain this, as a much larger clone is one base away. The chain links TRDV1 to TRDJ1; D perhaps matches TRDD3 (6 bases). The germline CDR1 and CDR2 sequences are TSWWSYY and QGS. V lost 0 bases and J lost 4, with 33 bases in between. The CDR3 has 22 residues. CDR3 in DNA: TGTGCTCTTGGGGAACTGCCCTACCCTTACTGGCTGGGGTACGGGTACAGCGATAAACTCATCTTT. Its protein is CALGELPYPYWLGYGYSDKLIF.

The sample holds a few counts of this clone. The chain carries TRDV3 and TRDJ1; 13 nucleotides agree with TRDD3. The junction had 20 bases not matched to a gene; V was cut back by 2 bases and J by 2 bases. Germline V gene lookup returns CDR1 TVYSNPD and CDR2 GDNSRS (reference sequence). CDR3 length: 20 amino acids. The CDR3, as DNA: TGTGCCTTTCAACATACGTACTCGTACTGGGGGATACGCAAGACCGATAAACTCATCTTT. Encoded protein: CAFQHTYSYWGIRKTDKLIF.

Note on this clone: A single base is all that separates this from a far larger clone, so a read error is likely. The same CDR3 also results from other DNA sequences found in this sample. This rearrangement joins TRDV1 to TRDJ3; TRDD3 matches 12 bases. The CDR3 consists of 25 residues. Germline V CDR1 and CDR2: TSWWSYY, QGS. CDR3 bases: TGTGCTCTCGGGGAAAGGGGCACCCTACACTGGGGGATACTTCAAAGCTCCTGGGACACCCGACAGATGTTTTTC. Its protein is CALGERGTLHWGILQSSWDTRQMFF.

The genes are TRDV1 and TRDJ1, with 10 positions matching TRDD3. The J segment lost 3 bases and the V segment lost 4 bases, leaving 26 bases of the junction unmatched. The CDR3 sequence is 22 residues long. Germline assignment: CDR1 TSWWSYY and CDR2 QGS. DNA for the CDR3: TGTGCTCTTGGGGTGGGCCTTCCTATACCCTGGGGGATATCAAAGACCTCCGATAAACTCATCTTT. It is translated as CALGVGLPIPWGISKTSDKLIF.

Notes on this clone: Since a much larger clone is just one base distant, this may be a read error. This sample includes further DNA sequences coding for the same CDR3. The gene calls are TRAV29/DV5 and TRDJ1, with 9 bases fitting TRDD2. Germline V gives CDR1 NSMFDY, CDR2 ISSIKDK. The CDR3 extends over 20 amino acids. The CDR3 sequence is CAASAAFLPTGVSYTDKLIF. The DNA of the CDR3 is TGTGCAGCCAGCGCTGCCTTCCTACCTACCGGGGTCTCGTACACCGATAAACTCATCTTT. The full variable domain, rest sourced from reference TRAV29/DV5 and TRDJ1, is DQQVKQNSPSLSVQEGRISILNCDYTNSMFDYFLWYKKYPAEGPTFLISISSIKDKNEDGRFTVFLNKSAKHLSLHIVPSQPGDSAVYFCAASAAFLPTGVSYTDKLIFGKGTRVTVEP.

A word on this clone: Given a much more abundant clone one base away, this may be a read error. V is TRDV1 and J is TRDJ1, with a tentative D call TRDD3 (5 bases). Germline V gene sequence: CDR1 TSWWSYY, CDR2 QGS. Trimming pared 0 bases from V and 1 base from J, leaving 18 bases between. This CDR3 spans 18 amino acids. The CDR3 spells CALGELDFIGDFTDKLIF. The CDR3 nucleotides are TGTGCTCTTGGGGAACTGGACTTCATTGGGGACTTCACCGATAAACTCATCTTT.

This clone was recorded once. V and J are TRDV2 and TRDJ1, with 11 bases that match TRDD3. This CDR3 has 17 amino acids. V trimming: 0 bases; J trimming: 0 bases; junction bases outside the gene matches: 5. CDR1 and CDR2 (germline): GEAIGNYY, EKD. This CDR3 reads CACDTLGDTKYTDKLIF. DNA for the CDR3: TGTGCCTGTGACACCTTGGGGGATACGAAGTACACCGATAAACTCATCTTT.

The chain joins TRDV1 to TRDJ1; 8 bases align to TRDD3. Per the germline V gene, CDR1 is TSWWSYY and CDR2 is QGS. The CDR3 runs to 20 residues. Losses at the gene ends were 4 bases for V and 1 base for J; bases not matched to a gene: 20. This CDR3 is CALGVRLLPRTGGSTDKLIF. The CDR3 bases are TGTGCTCTTGGGGTCCGCCTTCTTCCCCGTACTGGGGGCTCCACCGATAAACTCATCTTT.

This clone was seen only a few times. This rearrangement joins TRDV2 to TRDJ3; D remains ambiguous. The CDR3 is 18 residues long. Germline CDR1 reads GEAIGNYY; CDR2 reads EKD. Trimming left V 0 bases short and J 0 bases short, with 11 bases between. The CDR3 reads CACDTGYRTSWDTRQMFF. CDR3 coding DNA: TGTGCCTGTGACACCGGGTACCGCACCTCCTGGGACACCCGACAGATGTTTTTC.

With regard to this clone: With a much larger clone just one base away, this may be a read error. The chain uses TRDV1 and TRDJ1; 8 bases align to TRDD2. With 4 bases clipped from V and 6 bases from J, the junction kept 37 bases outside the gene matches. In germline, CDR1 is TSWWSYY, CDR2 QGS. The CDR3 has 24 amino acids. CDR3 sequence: CALGARLPRVVYMGYTLDSNKLIF. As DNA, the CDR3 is TGTGCTCTTGGGGCCCGCCTTCCTAGAGTGGTTTACATGGGGTATACGCTCGATTCCAATAAACTCATCTTT.

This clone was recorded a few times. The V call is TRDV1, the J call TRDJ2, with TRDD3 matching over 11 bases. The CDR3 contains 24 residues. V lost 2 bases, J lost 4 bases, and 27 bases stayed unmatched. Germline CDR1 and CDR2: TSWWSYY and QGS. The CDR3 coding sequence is TGTGCTCTTGGGGAAGGCCTTCCTATACTCGTACTGGGGGATAAGGAGGCCCAGACAGCACAACTCTTCTTT. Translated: CALGEGLPILVLGDKEAQTAQLFF.

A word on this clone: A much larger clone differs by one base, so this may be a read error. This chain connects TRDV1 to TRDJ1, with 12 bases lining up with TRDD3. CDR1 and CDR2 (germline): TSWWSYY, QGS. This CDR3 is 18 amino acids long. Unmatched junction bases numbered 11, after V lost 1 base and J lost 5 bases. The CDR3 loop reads CALGEPDSYWGIQDKLIF. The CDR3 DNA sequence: TGTGCTCTTGGGGAACCAGATTCCTACTGGGGGATACAAGATAAACTCATCTTT.

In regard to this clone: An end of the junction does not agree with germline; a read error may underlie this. CDR3: CSCDTIGIHTDKLIF. The CDR3 DNA is TGTTCCTGTGACACTATCGGGATCCACACCGATAAACTCATCTTT. The chain recombines TRDV2 with TRDJ1; maybe TRDD3 (5 bases). This CDR3 region has 15 residues. Per the germline V gene, CDR1 is GEAIGNYY and CDR2 is EKD.

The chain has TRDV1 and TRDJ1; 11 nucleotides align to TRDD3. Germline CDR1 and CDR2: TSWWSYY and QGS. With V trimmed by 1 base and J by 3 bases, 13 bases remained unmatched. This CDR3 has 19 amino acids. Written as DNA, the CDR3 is TGTGCTCTTGGGGAACCTTCCTACTTGGGGGATACGCCGGCCGATAAACTCATCTTT. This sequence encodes CALGEPSYLGDTPADKLIF.

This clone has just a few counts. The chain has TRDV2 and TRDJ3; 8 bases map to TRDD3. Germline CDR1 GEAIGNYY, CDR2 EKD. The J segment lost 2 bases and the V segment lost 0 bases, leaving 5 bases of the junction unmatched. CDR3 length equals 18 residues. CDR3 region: CACDTVLGETWDTRQMFF. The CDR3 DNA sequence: TGTGCCTGTGACACCGTTCTGGGGGAGACCTGGGACACCCGACAGATGTTTTTC.

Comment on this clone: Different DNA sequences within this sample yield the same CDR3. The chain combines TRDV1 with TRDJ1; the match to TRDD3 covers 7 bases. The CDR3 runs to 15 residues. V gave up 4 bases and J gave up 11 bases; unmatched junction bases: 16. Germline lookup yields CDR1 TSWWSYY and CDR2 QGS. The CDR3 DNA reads TGTGCTCTTGGGGGCCAAAGCAGTGGATACGGGGGGCTCATCTTT. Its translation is CALGGQSSGYGGLIF.

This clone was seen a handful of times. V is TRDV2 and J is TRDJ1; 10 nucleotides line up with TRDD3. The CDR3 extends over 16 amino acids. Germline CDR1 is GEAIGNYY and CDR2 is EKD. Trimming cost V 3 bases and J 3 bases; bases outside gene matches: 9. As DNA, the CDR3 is TGTGCCTGTGACGCACTGGGGGATGGGGACCCCGATAAACTCATCTTT. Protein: CACDALGDGDPDKLIF.

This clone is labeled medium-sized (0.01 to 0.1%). CDR3 bases: TGTGCAGCAATGTCCTACTTACCCCCCTTATCGCCTCCGGGGGATACACCTGGTAAACTCATCTTT. This gives the protein CAAMSYLPPLSPPGDTPGKLIF. The V call is TRAV29/DV5, the J call TRDJ1; 9 nucleotides agree with TRDD3. The CDR3 spans 22 residues. V was pared by 3 bases and J by 7 bases, with 34 bases of the junction left unmatched. Germline lookup yields CDR1 NSMFDY and CDR2 ISSIKDK.

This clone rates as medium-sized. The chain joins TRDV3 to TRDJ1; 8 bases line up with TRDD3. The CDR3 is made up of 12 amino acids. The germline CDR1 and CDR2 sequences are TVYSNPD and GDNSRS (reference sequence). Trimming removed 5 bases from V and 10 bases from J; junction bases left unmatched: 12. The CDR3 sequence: CAGQGDREALIF. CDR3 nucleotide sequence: TGTGCCGGACAGGGGGATAGGGAAGCACTCATCTTT. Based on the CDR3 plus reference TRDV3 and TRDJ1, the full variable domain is CDKVTQSSPDQTVASGSEVVLLCTYDTVYSNPDLFWYRIRPDYSFQFVFYGDNSRSEGADFTQGRFSVKHILTQKAFHLVISPVRTEDSATYYCAGQGDREALIFGKGTRVTVEP.